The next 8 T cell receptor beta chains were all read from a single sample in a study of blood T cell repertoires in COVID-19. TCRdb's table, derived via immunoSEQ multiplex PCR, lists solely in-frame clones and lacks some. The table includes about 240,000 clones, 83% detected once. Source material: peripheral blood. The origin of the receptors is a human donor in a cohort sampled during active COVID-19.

The CDR3 loop is CASSEEGLAFAEQYF. CDR3 coding DNA: TGTGCCAGCAGTGAAGAGGGACTAGCTTTTGCGGAGCAGTACTTC. J is TRBJ2-7 and V is TRBV6-1; 9 nucleotides line up with TRBD2. This CDR3 comprises 15 residues. V was clipped by 1 base and J by 7 bases; unmatched bases: 8. Germline V gene lookup returns CDR1 MNHNS and CDR2 SASEGT.

CDR3 bases: TGTGCCAGCAGCAGCATTACAGGGGTTGGAAACACCATATATTTT. Protein product: CASSSITGVGNTIYF. V is TRBV28 and J is TRBJ1-3; TRBD1 matches 7 bases. The CDR3 is 15 residues long. Germline V gives CDR1 MDHEN, CDR2 SYDVKM. The V gene end was trimmed by 6 bases and the J gene end by 3 bases; junction bases not matched to a gene: 8.

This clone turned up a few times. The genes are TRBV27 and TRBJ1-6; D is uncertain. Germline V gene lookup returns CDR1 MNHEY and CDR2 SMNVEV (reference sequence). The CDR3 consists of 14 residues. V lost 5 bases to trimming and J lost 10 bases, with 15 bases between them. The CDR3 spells CASSLRSPWSPLHF. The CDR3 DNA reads TGTGCCAGCAGTCTGCGGTCCCCGTGGTCACCCCTCCACTTT.

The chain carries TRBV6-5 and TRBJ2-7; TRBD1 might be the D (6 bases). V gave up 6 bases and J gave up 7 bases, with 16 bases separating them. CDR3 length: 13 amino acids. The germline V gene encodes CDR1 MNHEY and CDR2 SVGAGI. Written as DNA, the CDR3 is TGTGCCAGCAGACCTTACCAGGGGTGGGAGCAGTACTTC. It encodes CASRPYQGWEQYF.

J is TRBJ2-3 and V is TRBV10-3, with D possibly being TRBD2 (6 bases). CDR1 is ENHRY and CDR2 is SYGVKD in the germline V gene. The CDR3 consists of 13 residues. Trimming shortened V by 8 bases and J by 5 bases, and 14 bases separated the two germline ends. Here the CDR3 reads CAIAPWGEDTQYF. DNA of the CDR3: TGTGCCATCGCCCCGTGGGGGGAAGATACGCAGTATTTT.

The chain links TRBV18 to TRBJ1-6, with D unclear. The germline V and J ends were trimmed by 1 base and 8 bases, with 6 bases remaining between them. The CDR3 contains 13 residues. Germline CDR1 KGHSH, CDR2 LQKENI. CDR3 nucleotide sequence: TGTGCCAGCTCACCACGGACTGATTCACCCCTCCACTTT. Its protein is CASSPRTDSPLHF.

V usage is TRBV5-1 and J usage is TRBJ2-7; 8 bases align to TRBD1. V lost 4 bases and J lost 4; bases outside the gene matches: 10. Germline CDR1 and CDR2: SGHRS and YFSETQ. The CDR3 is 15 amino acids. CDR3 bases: TGCGCCAGCAGCCCCGGGACAGGACCTTATTACGAGCAGTACTTC. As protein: CASSPGTGPYYEQYF. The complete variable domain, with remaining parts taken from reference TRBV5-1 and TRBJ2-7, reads KAGVTQTPRYLIKTRGQQVTLSCSPISGHRSVSWYQQTPGQGLQFLFEYFSETQRNKGNFPGRFSGRQFSNSRSEMNVSTLELGDSALYLCASSPGTGPYYEQYFGPGTRLTVT.

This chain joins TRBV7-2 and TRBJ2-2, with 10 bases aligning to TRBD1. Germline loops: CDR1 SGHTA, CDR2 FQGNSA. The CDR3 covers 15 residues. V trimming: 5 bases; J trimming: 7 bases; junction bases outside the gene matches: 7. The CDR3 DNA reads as TGTGCCAGCAGCCAAGACAGGGGGCGAAGCGGGGAGCTGTTTTTT. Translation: CASSQDRGRSGELFF.